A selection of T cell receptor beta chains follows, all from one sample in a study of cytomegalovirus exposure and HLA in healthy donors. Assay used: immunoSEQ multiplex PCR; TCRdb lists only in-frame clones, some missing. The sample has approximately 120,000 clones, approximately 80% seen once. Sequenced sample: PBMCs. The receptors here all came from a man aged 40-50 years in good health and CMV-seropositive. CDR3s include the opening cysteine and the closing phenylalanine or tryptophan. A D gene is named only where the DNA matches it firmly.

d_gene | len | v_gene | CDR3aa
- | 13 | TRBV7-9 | CASSLARQETQYF
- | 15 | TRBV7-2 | CASSFGGGRNEKLFF
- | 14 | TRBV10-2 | CASTQGRSNSPLHF
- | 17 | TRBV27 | CASRPDRGSSYNSPLHF
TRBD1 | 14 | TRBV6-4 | CASSLTGGTDTQYF
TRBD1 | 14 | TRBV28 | CASRPGTGGSEQYF
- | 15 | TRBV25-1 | CASSDLAGGGNTIYF
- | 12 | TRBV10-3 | CAISETAYEQYF
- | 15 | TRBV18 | CASSLTRSDNYGYTF
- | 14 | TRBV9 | CASSLRQTNYGYTF
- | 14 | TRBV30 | CAWSLQGPIYGYTF
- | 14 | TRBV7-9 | CASSLARSLETQYF
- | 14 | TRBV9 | CASSLHGERQRQYF
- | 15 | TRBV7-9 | CASSLGPGVNSPLHF
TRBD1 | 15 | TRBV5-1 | CASSLGTGGLDEQYF
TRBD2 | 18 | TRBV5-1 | CASSPGLAGAWNTGELFF
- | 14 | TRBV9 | CASSEQVTTDTQYF
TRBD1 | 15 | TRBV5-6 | CASSPRGQAAYEQYF
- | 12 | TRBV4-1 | CASSQVSNEQFF
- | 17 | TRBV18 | CASSPQTGLAGNEKLFF
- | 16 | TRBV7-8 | CASSLVIWSGNQPQHF
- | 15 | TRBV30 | CAWQRPQGTLSPLHF
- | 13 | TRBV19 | CASSRWPGNTIYF
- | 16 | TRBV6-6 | CASSTEGRHSNQPQHF
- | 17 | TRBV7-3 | CASSLNPAVSSYNEQFF
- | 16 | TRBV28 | CASSFNGAGVRETQYF
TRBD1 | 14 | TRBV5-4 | CASSTTGLSYEQYF
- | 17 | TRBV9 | CASSPRWSSSGTDTQYF
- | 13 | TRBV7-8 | CASSLRMLHEQYF
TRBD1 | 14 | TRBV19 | CASRGQGLKFEQFF
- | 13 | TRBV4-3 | CASSERKQGEAFF
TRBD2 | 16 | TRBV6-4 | CASSVSAGDETGELFF
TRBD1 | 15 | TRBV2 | CASRRTGVNTGELFF
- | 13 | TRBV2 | CASSVREGEKLFF
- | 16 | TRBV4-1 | CASSQGANPAAYEQYF
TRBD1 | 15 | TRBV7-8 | CASSTHRQGLPEQYF
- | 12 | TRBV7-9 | CSSSLERAEAFF
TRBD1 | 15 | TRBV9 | CASSAAGTGLNIQYF
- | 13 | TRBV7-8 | CASSLAQRSPLHF
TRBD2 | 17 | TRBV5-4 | CASSPGGSGGAPETQYF
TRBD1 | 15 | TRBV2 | CASSRQPGQGAQQFF
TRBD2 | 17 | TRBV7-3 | CASSLIGLAGGPDTQYF
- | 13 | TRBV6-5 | CASSYVVQFPLHF
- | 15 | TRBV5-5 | CASSLADAGLNEQFF